The 25 T cell receptor beta chains presented below share a single source sample, sequenced in a study of response to subunit inactivated influenza vaccine. TCRdb fed the RT-PCR reads into MiXCR, producing one record per CDR3 protein. This sample yields some 480,000 distinct CDR3 sequences, of which 11% are seen a single time; about 12% belongs to the top ten. This sample comprised PBMCs from blood, obtained more than 35 days after vaccination. These receptors originate from a man in his forties or fifties who received an inactivated influenza vaccine.

The rearrangement uses TRBV9 and TRBJ2-7, with D possibly being TRBD2 (6 bases). Trimming took off 4 bases at V and 0 bases at J, with 11 bases between the two ends. The germline gives CDR1 SGDLS, CDR2 YYNGEE. This CDR3 is built from 14 residues. For the CDR3, the DNA is TGTGCCAGCAGCACCGCGGGGAGCTCCTACGAGCAGTACTTC. Translating gives CASSTAGSSYEQYF.

This clonotype was seen repeatedly, ten times or more. The gene calls are TRBV13 and TRBJ2-7; D unresolved. This CDR3 region has 13 residues. Germline V CDR1 and CDR2: PRHDT, FYEKMQ (reference sequence). Between the trimmed V and J ends, which lost 3 bases and 2 bases, there was a span of 8 bases. Here the CDR3 reads CASSLSVTYEQYF. The CDR3 coding sequence is TGTGCCAGCAGCTTGTCAGTTACCTACGAGCAGTACTTC.

This clonotype has ten or more counts. The rearrangement links TRBV5-1 to TRBJ2-3; D ambiguous. This CDR3 region has 12 residues. Germline CDR1 is SGHRS and CDR2 is YFSETQ. The V gene lost 2 bases and the J gene lost 5 bases, with 6 bases spanning the gap. The CDR3 region has the DNA TGCGCCAGCAGCTTCCTTGAAGATACGCAGTATTTT. Its protein product is CASSFLEDTQYF.

The V and J genes are TRBV7-9 and TRBJ2-1, with 10 nucleotides matching TRBD1. The V and J ends lost 5 bases and 6 bases, in that order; junction bases with no gene match: 7. Germline V gene lookup returns CDR1 SEHNR and CDR2 FQNEAQ (reference sequence). This CDR3 contains 15 residues. Written as DNA, the CDR3 is TGTGCCAGCAGCCGTGGACAGGGGGGTGGCAATGAGCAGTTCTTC. It specifies CASSRGQGGGNEQFF.

This clonotype was picked up many times. The chain has TRBV10-3 and TRBJ1-2, with D maybe TRBD1 (5 bases). Germline V gene lookup returns CDR1 ENHRY and CDR2 SYGVKD. The CDR3 has 15 residues. The V and J ends lost 0 bases and 3 bases respectively, with 11 bases between them. Written as DNA, the CDR3 is TGTGCCATCAGTGAGTCTGTACAGGCCGACTATGGCTACACCTTC. Its protein is CAISESVQADYGYTF.

This clonotype was found a few times. The J gene is TRBJ2-7, the V gene TRBV20-1, with TRBD1 as a possible D gene (7 bases). The CDR3 is 17 residues long. From germline, CDR1 is DFQATT and CDR2 SNEGSKA (reference sequence). V was clipped by 5 bases and J by 3 bases, with 26 bases between them. The CDR3 here is CSAVGTEVGGKIYEQYF. The DNA of the CDR3 is TGCAGTGCTGTCGGGACAGAGGTAGGGGGGAAAATCTACGAGCAGTACTTC.

This clonotype has more than one count but fewer than ten. The V call is TRBV12-3 or TRBV12-4, the J call TRBJ2-2; maybe TRBD1 (6 bases). This CDR3 is built from 12 residues. With 6 bases removed from V and 7 bases from J, the gap between germline ends came to 9 bases. The DNA for the CDR3 is TGTGCCAGCAGCCAGGGGTTCGGGGAGCTGTTTTTT. This sequence encodes CASSQGFGELFF.

The table lists this clonotype with a few counts. This rearrangement joins TRBV9 to TRBJ2-1; TRBD2 agrees at 9 bases. The V segment lost 0 bases and the J segment 9 bases; nucleotides outside the gene matches: 4. CDR3 size: 14 residues. CDR1 SGDLS and CDR2 YYNGEE come from the germline V gene. This CDR3 reads CASSVGGGALEQFF. DNA of the CDR3: TGTGCCAGCAGCGTAGGCGGGGGGGCCCTTGAGCAGTTCTTC.

This clonotype was counted many times. The V gene is TRBV5-1, the J gene TRBJ2-7; D may be TRBD1 or TRBD2 (6 bases each). Germline V lookup: CDR1 SGHRS, CDR2 YFSETQ. The CDR3 extends over 14 amino acids. V lost 1 base, J lost 4 bases, and 12 bases lay in between. CDR3 nucleotide sequence: TGCGCCAGCAGCTTGACCGGGGGCGAATACGAGCAGTACTTC. This translates into CASSLTGGEYEQYF.

This clonotype was observed a handful of times. The rearrangement joins TRBV20-1 to TRBJ1-5; D is ambiguous. Trimming took off 4 bases at V and 0 bases at J, with 10 bases between the two ends. The CDR3 runs 14 residues. Germline CDR1 DFQATT, CDR2 SNEGSKA (reference sequence). CDR3 residues: CSATAGNSNQPQHF. The CDR3 DNA follows: TGCAGTGCTACAGCGGGGAATAGCAATCAGCCCCAGCATTTT.

This clonotype has just a few counts. The gene calls are TRBV29-1 and TRBJ2-1, with 7 bases aligning to TRBD2. Germline CDR1 is SQVTM and CDR2 is ANQGSEA. The CDR3 is made up of 13 amino acids. CDR3 residues: CITGGLPSNEQFF. DNA for the CDR3: TGCATCACGGGAGGACTCCCGTCGAATGAGCAGTTCTTC.

This clonotype was observed many times. In DNA form, the CDR3 reads TGCAGCGTCAGTACTAGCACAGATACGCAGTATTTT. Its translation: CSVSTSTDTQYF. V is TRBV29-1 and J is TRBJ2-3; D not certain. V was cut by 6 bases and J by 0 bases, with 7 bases left in between. Germline V gives CDR1 SQVTM, CDR2 ANQGSEA. CDR3 length: 12 residues.

This chain links TRBV12-3 or TRBV12-4 with TRBJ2-3; TRBD1 aligns across 8 bases. The CDR3 is 16 residues long. The ends lost 6 bases at V and 1 base at J; junction bases unmatched: 9. Here the CDR3 reads CASSRGGRGRTDTQYF. CDR3 DNA: TGTGCCAGCAGCAGAGGAGGCAGGGGGCGCACAGATACGCAGTATTTT.

This chain uses TRBV3-1 with TRBJ2-3, with TRBD1 as a possible D gene (6 bases). The CDR3 has 12 residues. The germline V gene has CDR1 LGHDT and CDR2 YNNKEL (reference sequence). V gave up 6 bases and J gave up 5 bases, with 9 bases separating them. CDR3 sequence (DNA): TGTGCCAGCAGGTCCAGGGGAGATACGCAGTATTTT. It translates to CASRSRGDTQYF.

This clonotype was recorded many times. The V call is TRBV20-1, the J call TRBJ2-1; the match to TRBD1 covers 9 bases. The CDR3 is made up of 13 amino acids. CDR1 is DFQATT, CDR2 SNEGSKA, per germline (reference sequence). Unmatched junction bases numbered 1, after V lost 1 base and J lost 6 bases. This chain's CDR3 is CSARVDRGNEQFF. Here the CDR3 DNA reads TGCAGTGCTAGAGTGGACAGGGGCAATGAGCAGTTCTTC.

V gene TRBV5-1 combines with J gene TRBJ1-2; 8 bases are shared with TRBD1. Looked up from germline, CDR1 is SGHRS and CDR2 is YFSETQ. With 3 bases clipped from V and 4 bases from J, the junction kept 11 bases outside the gene matches. This CDR3 contains 16 residues. CDR3 in amino acids: CASSSGQTGDFYGYTF. The CDR3 DNA reads TGCGCCAGCAGCTCGGGTCAGACAGGGGATTTCTATGGCTACACCTTC.

This clonotype showed up just a few times. J is TRBJ1-2 and V is TRBV5-1; D possibly corresponds to TRBD1 (6 bases). The CDR3 is made up of 15 amino acids. Per germline, CDR1 SGHRS and CDR2 YFSETQ. Trimming took off 0 bases at V and 0 bases at J, with 9 bases between the two ends. For the CDR3, the DNA is TGCGCCAGCAGCTTGGTGCAGGGGTCTAACTATGGCTACACCTTC. This codes for CASSLVQGSNYGYTF.

This rearrangement joins TRBV5-1 to TRBJ2-1; D is unclear. The V end was cut by 3 bases, the J end by 6 bases, with 7 bases between. CDR3 size: 12 residues. Germline values: CDR1 SGHRS, CDR2 YFSETQ. The CDR3 loop reads CASSWAPNEQFF. Here the CDR3 DNA reads TGCGCCAGCAGCTGGGCCCCCAATGAGCAGTTCTTC.

V usage is TRBV28 and J usage is TRBJ2-7; D gene ambiguous. V lost 3 bases, J lost 1 base, and 7 bases lay in between. Germline CDR1 and CDR2: MDHEN and SYDVKM. CDR3 length: 13 amino acids. CDR3 protein: CASSFAKSYEQYF. The CDR3 nucleotides read TGTGCCAGCAGTTTTGCTAAATCCTACGAGCAGTACTTC.

There are many counts of this clonotype. The V call is TRBV6-1, the J call TRBJ2-3; 8 bases are shared with TRBD1. The CDR3 extends over 15 amino acids. V dropped 6 bases and J dropped 8; count of bases not matched to a gene: 13. Germline V gene lookup returns CDR1 MNHNS and CDR2 SASEGT. The CDR3: CASRSYQGAGGTQYF. The CDR3 nucleotides are TGTGCCAGCAGGTCATACCAGGGGGCTGGAGGTACGCAGTATTTT.

This clonotype was observed a single time. The CDR3 sequence is CASSPPGQGYTEAFF. For the CDR3, the DNA is TGTGCCAGCAGCCCTCCTGGACAGGGATATACTGAAGCTTTCTTT. The V call is TRBV3-1, the J call TRBJ1-1, with 8 bases aligning to TRBD1. There are 15 residues in the CDR3. Germline lookup yields CDR1 LGHDT and CDR2 YNNKEL (reference sequence). The V segment lost 4 bases and the J segment 5 bases; nucleotides outside the gene matches: 9.

This clonotype appeared many times. The chain couples TRBV6-5 to TRBJ2-2; D is ambiguous. Germline V gives CDR1 MNHEY, CDR2 SVGAGI. The CDR3 is 15 amino acids. The V end lost 2 bases, the J end lost 1 base, and 8 bases lay between the germline ends. CDR3 DNA sequence: TGTGCCAGCAGTTACAGGGCAGAGAACACCGGGGAGCTGTTTTTT. Residues: CASSYRAENTGELFF.

J is TRBJ2-7 and V is TRBV20-1; D might be TRBD1 (5 bases). The germline gives CDR1 DFQATT, CDR2 SNEGSKA (reference sequence). V was cut by 3 bases and J by 2 bases, with 8 bases left in between. The CDR3 is 12 amino acids. The CDR3 spells CSARDKAYEQYF. Here the CDR3 DNA reads TGCAGTGCTAGGGACAAAGCCTACGAGCAGTACTTC.

This clonotype was detected ten times or more. This sequence joins TRBV12-3 or TRBV12-4 and TRBJ2-7; D might be TRBD1 (6 bases). CDR3 length: 14 amino acids. Between the trimmed V and J ends, which lost 5 bases and 2 bases, there was a span of 13 bases. Here the CDR3 DNA reads TGTGCCAGCAGTCCCCGGGACATTACCTACGAGCAGTACTTC. Translated, it gives CASSPRDITYEQYF.

In this sample, this clonotype turned up a few times. J is TRBJ2-1 and V is TRBV5-1; unclear D gene. The CDR3 length is 14 residues. CDR1 and CDR2 (germline): SGHRS, YFSETQ. The V end was cut by 0 bases, the J end by 6 bases, with 10 bases between. CDR3 protein: CASSLDDLVNEQFF. For the CDR3, the DNA is TGCGCCAGCAGCTTGGACGATCTGGTCAATGAGCAGTTCTTC.